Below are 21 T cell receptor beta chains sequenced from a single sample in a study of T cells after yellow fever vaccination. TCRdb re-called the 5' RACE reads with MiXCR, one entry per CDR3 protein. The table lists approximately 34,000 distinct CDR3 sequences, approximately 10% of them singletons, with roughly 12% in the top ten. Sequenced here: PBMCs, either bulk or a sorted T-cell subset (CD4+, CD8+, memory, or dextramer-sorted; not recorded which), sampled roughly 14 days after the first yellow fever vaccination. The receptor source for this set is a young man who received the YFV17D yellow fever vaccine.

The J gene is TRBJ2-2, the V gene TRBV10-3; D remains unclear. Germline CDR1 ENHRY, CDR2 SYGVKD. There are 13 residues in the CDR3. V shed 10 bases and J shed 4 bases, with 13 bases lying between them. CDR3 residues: CATRTSGTGELFF. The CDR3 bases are TGTGCCACCCGGACCAGTGGCACCGGGGAGCTGTTTTTT.

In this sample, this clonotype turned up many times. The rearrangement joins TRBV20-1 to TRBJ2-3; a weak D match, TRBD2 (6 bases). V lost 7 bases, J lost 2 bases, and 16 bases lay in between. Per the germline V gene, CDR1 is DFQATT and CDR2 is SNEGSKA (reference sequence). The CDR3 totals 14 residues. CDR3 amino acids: CSGVGGAPTDTQYF. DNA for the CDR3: TGCAGTGGGGTGGGCGGGGCGCCCACAGATACGCAGTATTTT.

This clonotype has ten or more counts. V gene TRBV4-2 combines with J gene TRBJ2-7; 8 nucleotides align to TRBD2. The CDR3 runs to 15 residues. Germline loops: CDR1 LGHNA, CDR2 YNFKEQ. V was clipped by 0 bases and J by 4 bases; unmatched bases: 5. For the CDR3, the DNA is TGTGCCAGCAGCCAAGACGCCGCGGGGGGATACGAGCAGTACTTC. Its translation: CASSQDAAGGYEQYF.

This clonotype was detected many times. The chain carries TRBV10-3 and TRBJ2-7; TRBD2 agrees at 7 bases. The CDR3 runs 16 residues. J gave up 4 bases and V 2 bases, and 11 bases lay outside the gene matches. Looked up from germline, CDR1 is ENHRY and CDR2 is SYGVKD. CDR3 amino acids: CAISEPRAGRDYEQYF. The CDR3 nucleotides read TGTGCCATCAGTGAGCCCCGTGCTGGGAGGGATTACGAGCAGTACTTC.

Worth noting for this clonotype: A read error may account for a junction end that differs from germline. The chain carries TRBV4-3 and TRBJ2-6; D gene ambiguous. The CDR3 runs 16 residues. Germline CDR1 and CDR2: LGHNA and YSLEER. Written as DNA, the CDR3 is TGCGCCAGCATCCAAGATCCTGGCCCTGGGGCCAACGTCCTGACTTTC. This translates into CASIQDPGPGANVLTF.

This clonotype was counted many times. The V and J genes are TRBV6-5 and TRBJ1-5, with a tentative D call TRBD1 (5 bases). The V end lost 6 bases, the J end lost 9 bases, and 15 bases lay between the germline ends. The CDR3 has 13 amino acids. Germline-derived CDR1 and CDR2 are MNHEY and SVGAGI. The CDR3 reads CASSLTGDRPQHF. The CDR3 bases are TGTGCCAGCAGCCTCACAGGCGACAGGCCCCAGCATTTT.

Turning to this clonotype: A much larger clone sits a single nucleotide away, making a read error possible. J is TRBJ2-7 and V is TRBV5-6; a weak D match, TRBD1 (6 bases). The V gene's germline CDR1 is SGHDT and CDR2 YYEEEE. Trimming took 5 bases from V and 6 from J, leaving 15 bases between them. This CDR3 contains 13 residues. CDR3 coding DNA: TGTGCCAGCAGATTACAGGGCCCCTGCGAGCAGTACTTC. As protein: CASRLQGPCEQYF. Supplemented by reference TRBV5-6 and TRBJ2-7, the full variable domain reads DAGVTQSPTHLIKTRGQQVTLRCSPKSGHDTVSWYQQALGQGPQFIFQYYEEEERQRGNFPDRFSGHQFPNYSSELNVNALLLGDSALYLCASRLQGPCEQYFGPGTRLTVT.

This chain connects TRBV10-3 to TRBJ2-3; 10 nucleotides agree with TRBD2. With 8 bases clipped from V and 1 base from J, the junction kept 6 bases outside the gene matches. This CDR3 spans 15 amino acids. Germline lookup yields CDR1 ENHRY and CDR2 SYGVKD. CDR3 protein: CAIGPGTSGTDTQYF. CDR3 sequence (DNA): TGTGCCATCGGCCCCGGGACTAGCGGCACAGATACGCAGTATTTT.

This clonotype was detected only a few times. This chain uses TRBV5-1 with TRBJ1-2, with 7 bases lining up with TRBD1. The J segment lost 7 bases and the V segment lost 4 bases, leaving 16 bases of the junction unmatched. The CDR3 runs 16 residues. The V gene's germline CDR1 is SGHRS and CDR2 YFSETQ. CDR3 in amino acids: CASSRVRGTADGGYTF. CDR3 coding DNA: TGCGCCAGCAGCCGAGTTCGCGGGACAGCGGACGGTGGCTACACCTTC.

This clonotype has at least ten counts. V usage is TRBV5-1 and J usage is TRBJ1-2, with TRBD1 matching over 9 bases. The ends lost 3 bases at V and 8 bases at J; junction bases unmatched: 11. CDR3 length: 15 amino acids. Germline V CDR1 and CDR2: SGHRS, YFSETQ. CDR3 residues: CASSWTGEGGYGYTF. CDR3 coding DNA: TGCGCCAGCAGCTGGACAGGGGAAGGTGGCTACGGCTACACCTTC.

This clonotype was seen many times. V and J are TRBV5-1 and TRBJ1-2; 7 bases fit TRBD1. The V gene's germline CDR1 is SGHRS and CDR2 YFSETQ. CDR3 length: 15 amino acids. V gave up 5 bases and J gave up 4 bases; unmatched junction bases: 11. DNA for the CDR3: TGCGCCAGCAGGGAGGGGATCGGACAGGCCTATGGCTACACCTTC. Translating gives CASREGIGQAYGYTF.

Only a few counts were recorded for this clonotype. The CDR3 spells CASSLNSNQPQHF. Here the CDR3 DNA reads TGTGCCAGCAGCCTGAATAGCAATCAGCCCCAGCATTTT. The chain couples TRBV7-9 to TRBJ1-5; D ambiguous. The length of the CDR3 is 13 residues. Trimming removed 5 bases from V and 0 bases from J, with 5 bases in between. Per germline, CDR1 SEHNR and CDR2 FQNEAQ (reference sequence).

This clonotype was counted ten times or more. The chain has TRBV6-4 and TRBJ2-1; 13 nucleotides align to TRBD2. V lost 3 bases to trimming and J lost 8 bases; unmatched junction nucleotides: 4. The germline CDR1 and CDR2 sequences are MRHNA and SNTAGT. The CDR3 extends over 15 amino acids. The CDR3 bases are TGTGCCAGCAGTGAAACTAGCGGGGGGGCACATGAGCAGTTCTTC. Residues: CASSETSGGAHEQFF.

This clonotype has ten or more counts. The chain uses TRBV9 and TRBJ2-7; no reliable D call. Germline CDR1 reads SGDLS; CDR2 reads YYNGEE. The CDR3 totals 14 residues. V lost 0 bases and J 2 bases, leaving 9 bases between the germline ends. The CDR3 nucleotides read TGTGCCAGCAGCGTAGTCCCGGGCCCCTACGAGCAGTACTTC. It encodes CASSVVPGPYEQYF. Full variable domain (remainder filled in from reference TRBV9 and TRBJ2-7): DSGVTQTPKHLITATGQRVTLRCSPRSGDLSVYWYQQSLDQGLQFLIQYYNGEERAKGNILERFSAQQFPDLHSELNLSSLELGDSALYFCASSVVPGPYEQYFGPGTRLTVT.

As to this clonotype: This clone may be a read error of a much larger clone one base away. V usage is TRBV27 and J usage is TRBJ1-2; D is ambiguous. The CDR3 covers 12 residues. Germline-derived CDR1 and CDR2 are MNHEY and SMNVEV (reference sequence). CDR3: CVSGRTNYGYTF. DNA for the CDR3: TGTGTCAGCGGAAGGACTAACTATGGCTACACCTTC.

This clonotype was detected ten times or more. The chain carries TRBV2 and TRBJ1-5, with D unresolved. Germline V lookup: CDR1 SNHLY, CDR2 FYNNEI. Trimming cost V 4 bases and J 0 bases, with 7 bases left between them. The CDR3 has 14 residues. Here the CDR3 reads CASSAEYSNQPQHF. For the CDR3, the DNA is TGTGCCAGCAGTGCGGAGTATAGCAATCAGCCCCAGCATTTT.

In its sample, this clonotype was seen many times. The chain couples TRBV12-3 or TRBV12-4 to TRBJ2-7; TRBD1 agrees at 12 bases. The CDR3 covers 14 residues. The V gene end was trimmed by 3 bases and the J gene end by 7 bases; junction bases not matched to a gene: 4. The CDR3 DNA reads TGTGCCAGCAGTTTGGGACAGGGGGCGCGGGAGCAGTACGTC. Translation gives CASSLGQGAREQYV.

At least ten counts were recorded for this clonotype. The CDR3 here is CASSKRDSSYEQYV. DNA of the CDR3: TGTGCCAGCAGCAAAAGGGACAGCTCCTACGAGCAGTACGTC. The rearrangement joins TRBV21-1 to TRBJ2-7; TRBD1 is the table's D call, not checked against the DNA. TRBV21-1 is classified as a pseudogene. This CDR3 has 14 residues.

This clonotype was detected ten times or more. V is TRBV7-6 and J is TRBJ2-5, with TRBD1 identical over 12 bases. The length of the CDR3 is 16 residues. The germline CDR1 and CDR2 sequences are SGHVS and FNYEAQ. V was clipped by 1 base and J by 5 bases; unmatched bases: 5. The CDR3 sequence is CASSLGGTGGMETQYF. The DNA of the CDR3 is TGTGCCAGCAGCTTAGGAGGGACAGGGGGCATGGAGACCCAGTACTTC.

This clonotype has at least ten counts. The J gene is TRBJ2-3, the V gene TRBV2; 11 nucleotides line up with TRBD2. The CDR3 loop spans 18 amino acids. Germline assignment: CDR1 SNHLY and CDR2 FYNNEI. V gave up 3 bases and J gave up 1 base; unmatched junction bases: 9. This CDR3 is CASSDLGGGLAGTDTQYF. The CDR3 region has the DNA TGTGCCAGCAGTGATTTAGGGGGGGGACTAGCGGGCACAGATACGCAGTATTTT.

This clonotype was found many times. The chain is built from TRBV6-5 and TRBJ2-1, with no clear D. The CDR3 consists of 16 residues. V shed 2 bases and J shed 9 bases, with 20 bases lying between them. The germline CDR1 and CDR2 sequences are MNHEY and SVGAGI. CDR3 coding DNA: TGTGCCAGCAGTTACGTCGTTTCGGCCGACACCCGTGAGCAGTTCTTC. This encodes CASSYVVSADTREQFF.